This is a list of T cell receptor beta chains from one sample in a study of CD8 T cells in Susac syndrome. TCRdb processed the immunoSEQ multiplex PCR reads anew with MiXCR; each CDR3 protein has one entry. The repertoire holds about 210,000 distinct CDR3 sequences, with nearly 97% as singletons. The specimen was CD4+ T cells from PBMCs. These receptors originate from a human donor with multiple sclerosis. Both conserved end residues are part of each CDR3. D genes are given only for firm matches. For some rows the clone size is stated as once, few or many, or as a class when expanded; others skip it.

.	.	TRBJ1-1	TRBV20-1	TGCAGTGCTTGGAGGGAAACGGCGAACACTGAAGCTTTCTTT	CSAWRETANTEAFF
.	once	TRBJ1-5	TRBV15	TGTGCCACCAGCAGAGACAGACCGTCTAGCAATCAGCCCCAGCATTTT	CATSRDRPSSNQPQHF
TRBD2	.	TRBJ2-3	TRBV3-1	TGTGCCAGCAGCCTCCTCGGACTAGCGGGCACCACAACAGATACGCAGTATTTT	CASSLLGLAGTTTDTQYF
TRBD2	.	TRBJ2-7	TRBV20-1	TGCAGTGCTAGAGTACGGGAGGGCTCCTACGAGCAGTACTTC	CSARVREGSYEQYF
.	.	TRBJ1-3	TRBV3-1	TGTGCCAGCAGCCAAGCCGCGGGGGGAAACACCATATATTTT	CASSQAAGGNTIYF
.	.	TRBJ1-2	TRBV2	TGTGCCAGCAGTGGGGGGGTTTATGGCTACACCTTC	CASSGGVYGYTF
.	once	TRBJ1-2	TRBV29-1	TGCAGCGTTGCAGGACATAGTGGCTACACCTTC	CSVAGHSGYTF
.	.	TRBJ1-3	TRBV30	TGTGCCTGGAGTTGGGACTCTGGAAACACCATATATTTT	CAWSWDSGNTIYF
TRBD2	once	TRBJ2-1	TRBV7-9	TGTGCCAGCAGTCGTAGCGGGAGGGCCTACAATGAGCAGTTCTTC	CASSRSGRAYNEQFF
.	.	TRBJ2-1	TRBV20-1	TGCAGTGCTAGACCTCGAGTCGGTTCCTACAATGAGCAGTTCTTC	CSARPRVGSYNEQFF
TRBD1	.	TRBJ2-7	TRBV7-8	TGTGCCAGCAGCTTATTAGACAGGGCCTACGAGCAGTACTTC	CASSLLDRAYEQYF
.	.	TRBJ1-2	TRBV15	TGTGCCACCAGCAGAGAGGGAGGGAGGGGAGGCTACACCTTC	CATSREGGRGGYTF
.	.	TRBJ2-3	TRBV4-1	TGCGCCAGCAGCCGAGGTCTTGGAGATACGCAGTATTTT	CASSRGLGDTQYF
.	.	TRBJ1-1	TRBV12-3/TRBV12-4	TGTGCCAGCAGACGAAGGGAGGGGAACACTGAAGCTTTCTTT	CASRRREGNTEAFF
.	.	TRBJ1-1	TRBV29-1	TGCAGCGCGACACCAGGCGTCATGAACACTGAAGCTTTCTTT	CSATPGVMNTEAFF
TRBD2	.	TRBJ2-1	TRBV3-1	TGTGCCAGCAGCCAAAGCGGGAGGTCATACAATGAGCAGTTCTTC	CASSQSGRSYNEQFF
.	.	TRBJ1-5	TRBV30	TGTGCCTGGAGTGTCGAAGGACAGCCCCAGCATTTT	CAWSVEGQPQHF
TRBD1	.	TRBJ1-6	TRBV14	TGTGCCAGCAGCCAAGATCAGGGGGCCGATTCACCCCTCCACTTT	CASSQDQGADSPLHF
.	.	TRBJ2-1	TRBV7-3	TGTGCCAGCAGCCCCCCTGGCGGGGTCGACAATGAGCAGTTCTTC	CASSPPGGVDNEQFF
.	once	TRBJ2-1	TRBV10-3	TGTGCCATCAGTGAGTCCGTGAGGGACAATGAGCAGTTCTTC	CAISESVRDNEQFF
.	.	TRBJ1-1	TRBV30	TGTGCCTGGAAAGGCAGGGTCGGGATGAACACTGAAGCTTTCTTT	CAWKGRVGMNTEAFF
.	.	TRBJ2-7	TRBV27	TGTGCCAGCTCACCAAGGAAGAGATGGGAGCAGTACTTC	CASSPRKRWEQYF
.	.	TRBJ2-2	TRBV20-1	TGCAGTGCTAGGGTCCGCCCGAGGTACACCGGGGAGCTGTTTTTT	CSARVRPRYTGELFF
.	.	TRBJ2-7	TRBV29-1	TGCAGCGTTGGGTCGACCTCCTACGAGCAGTACTTC	CSVGSTSYEQYF
.	.	TRBJ1-1	TRBV6-5	TGTGCCAGCAGTAACGGACAGAGGGCTGACACTGAAGCTTTCTTT	CASSNGQRADTEAFF
TRBD1	.	TRBJ1-2	TRBV5-1	TGCGCCAGCAGCCCAGGGGGCGGAGATGGCTACACCTTC	CASSPGGGDGYTF
TRBD2	.	TRBJ2-3	TRBV7-2	TGTGCCAGCAGCATGACTAGCCTTAGCACAGATACGCAGTATTTT	CASSMTSLSTDTQYF
.	.	TRBJ1-1	TRBV6-5	TGTGCCACATCCCGATGGGGTTTAACTGAAGCTTTCTTT	CATSRWGLTEAFF
.	.	TRBJ1-1	TRBV14	TGTGCCAGCAGCCAAGATGGGAACACTGAAGCTTTCTTT	CASSQDGNTEAFF
.	once	TRBJ1-2	TRBV9	TGTGCCAGCAGCGACAACTATGGCTACACCTTC	CASSDNYGYTF
.	.	TRBJ2-1	TRBV24-1	TGTGCCACCAGTGACCCGGGGGATGAGCAGTTCTTC	CATSDPGDEQFF